Listed here are 29 T cell receptor beta chains from one sample, sequenced in a study of blood T cell repertoires in COVID-19. The table came from immunoSEQ multiplex PCR; TCRdb's copy has only in-frame clones and leaves some out. This table holds about 250,000 clones, about nine tenths found once. Sequencing used PBMCs or T cells enriched from blood (not recorded which). These receptors were obtained from a man aged 35 to 55 who had recovered from COVID-19.

This CDR3 reads CASSFLADRVNTEAFF. DNA for the CDR3: TGTGCCAGCAGTTTTCTCGCTGACAGGGTGAACACTGAAGCTTTCTTT. This chain links TRBV27 with TRBJ1-1; TRBD1 matches at 7 bases. V was clipped by 3 bases and J by 0 bases; unmatched bases: 7. This CDR3 has 16 amino acids. Germline loops: CDR1 MNHEY, CDR2 SMNVEV (reference sequence).

The chain is built from TRBV27 and TRBJ2-3, with TRBD2 matching 9 bases. CDR1 MNHEY and CDR2 SMNVEV come from the germline V gene (reference sequence). J was trimmed by 3 bases and V by 5 bases; bases with no gene match: 9. This CDR3 is 16 amino acids long. CDR3 in DNA: TGTGCCAGCAGTCCCTCATTAGCGGGAGCGACAGATACGCAGTATTTT. This encodes CASSPSLAGATDTQYF.

This clone appeared once. The V call is TRBV12-3 or TRBV12-4, the J call TRBJ1-1; weak D call: TRBD1 (5 bases). The CDR3 is 13 residues long. V was clipped by 6 bases and J by 4 bases, with 12 bases between them. CDR3 nucleotide sequence: TGTGCCAGCAGATCTAGACAGTTCACTGAAGCTTTCTTT. Amino acid sequence: CASRSRQFTEAFF.

The CDR3: CATSALGLAGNEQFF. Here the CDR3 DNA reads TGTGCCACCAGTGCCCTGGGACTAGCGGGTAATGAGCAGTTCTTC. The chain combines TRBV24-1 with TRBJ2-1; TRBD2 matches 12 bases. The CDR3 has 15 residues. The V segment lost 5 bases and the J segment 7 bases; nucleotides outside the gene matches: 5. Germline loops: CDR1 KGHDR, CDR2 SFDVKD.

This clone was counted a single time. The chain joins TRBV3-1 (or the pseudogene TRBV3-2) to TRBJ2-5; D is undetermined. CDR3 length: 15 residues. Germline CDR1 LGHDT, CDR2 YNNKEL (reference sequence). The ends were cut back, 1 base at V and 1 base at J, with 10 bases in the middle. The CDR3 nucleotides read TGTGCCAGCAGCCAAGTTTCCTCCGTCCAAGAGACCCAGTACTTC. Translation gives CASSQVSSVQETQYF.

This sequence joins TRBV15 and TRBJ1-2; D not certain. The CDR3 loop spans 12 amino acids. The germline V gene encodes CDR1 LNHNV and CDR2 YYDKDF (reference sequence). The V and J ends lost 2 bases and 6 bases respectively, with 7 bases between them. CDR3 in DNA: TGTGCCACCAGCAGAAAGGGAGATGGCTACACCTTC. Its protein product is CATSRKGDGYTF.

The table lists this clone with many counts. This chain links TRBV4-3 with TRBJ2-1; D possibly corresponds to TRBD1 (6 bases). Germline-derived CDR1 and CDR2 are LGHNA and YSLEER. The V gene lost 0 bases and the J gene lost 5 bases, with 17 bases spanning the gap. This CDR3 contains 17 residues. For the CDR3, the DNA is TGCGCCAGCAGCCAAGATCGAGGGGGTAGAAAGGACAATGAGCAGTTCTTC. As protein: CASSQDRGGRKDNEQFF.

The genes are TRBV3-1 (or the pseudogene TRBV3-2) and TRBJ2-7; 10 nucleotides line up with TRBD2. The length of the CDR3 is 14 residues. Germline values: CDR1 LGHDT, CDR2 YNNKEL (reference sequence). Trimming removed 1 base from V and 7 bases from J; junction bases left unmatched: 4. CDR3 bases: TGTGCCAGCAGCCAAGGGCTAGCGGGAGATGAGCAGTACTTC. This translates into CASSQGLAGDEQYF.

Only a few counts were recorded for this clone. The chain combines TRBV28 with TRBJ2-7; perhaps TRBD1 as D (6 bases). This CDR3 is 14 amino acids long. The germline V gene encodes CDR1 MDHEN and CDR2 SYDVKM. With 8 bases removed from V and 6 bases from J, the gap between germline ends came to 20 bases. The CDR3: CASGGGQGFAEQYF. The CDR3 DNA reads as TGTGCCAGCGGGGGCGGCCAGGGTTTTGCCGAGCAGTACTTC.

This clone was observed a single time. CDR3 sequence: CASSWTGNSYNEQFF. The CDR3 region has the DNA TGTGCCAGCAGCTGGACAGGGAACTCCTACAATGAGCAGTTCTTC. The chain couples TRBV11-2 to TRBJ2-1, with 8 bases aligning to TRBD1. CDR3 length equals 15 residues. V trimming: 4 bases; J trimming: 0 bases; junction bases outside the gene matches: 2. The germline CDR1 and CDR2 sequences are SGHAT and FQNNGV. Looking up the rest from reference TRBV11-2 and TRBJ2-1 gives the full variable domain: EAGVAQSPRYKIIEKRQSVAFWCNPISGHATLYWYQQILGQGPKLLIQFQNNGVVDDSQLPKDRFSAERLKGVDSTLKIQPAKLEDSAVYLCASSWTGNSYNEQFFGPGTRLTVL.

The chain employs TRBV10-3 and TRBJ1-2; D might be TRBD1 (5 bases). The CDR3 loop spans 13 amino acids. The ends were cut back, 5 bases at V and 6 bases at J, with 13 bases in the middle. The germline V gene encodes CDR1 ENHRY and CDR2 SYGVKD. As DNA, the CDR3 is TGTGCCATCAGTTCAGGGTGGTCCGATGGCTACACCTTC. Its translation is CAISSGWSDGYTF.

The genes are TRBV9 and TRBJ1-2; D is uncertain. The CDR3 is 12 residues long. V was shortened by 0 bases and J by 8 bases, with 8 bases between the two germline ends. Germline CDR1 is SGDLS and CDR2 is YYNGEE. CDR3 protein: CASSVEHAGYTF. The CDR3 nucleotides are TGTGCCAGCAGCGTAGAACATGCAGGCTACACCTTC.

The chain combines TRBV19 with TRBJ2-7; 7 bases are a match to TRBD1. The CDR3 spans 14 residues. CDR1 is LNHDA, CDR2 SQIVND, per germline (reference sequence). J was trimmed by 0 bases and V by 5 bases; bases with no gene match: 4. In DNA, the CDR3 is TGTGCCAGTAGTGGACAGGAGAGCTCCTACGAGCAGTACTTC. It translates to CASSGQESSYEQYF.

This chain joins TRBV18 and TRBJ2-1; D might be TRBD1 (6 bases). Trimming stripped 5 bases from V and 0 bases from J, with 14 bases between. The CDR3 sequence is 16 residues long. Germline CDR1 and CDR2: KGHSH and LQKENI. This chain's CDR3 is CASSLRGSGSYNEQFF. DNA of the CDR3: TGTGCCAGCTCATTAAGGGGGTCAGGCTCCTACAATGAGCAGTTCTTC.

In this sample, this clone turned up once. This chain joins TRBV6-5 and TRBJ1-1, with 7 bases fitting TRBD1. The CDR3 has 13 residues. The V gene end was trimmed by 7 bases and the J gene end by 10 bases; junction bases not matched to a gene: 12. In germline, CDR1 is MNHEY, CDR2 SVGAGI. The CDR3 spells CASTLPPGGSAFF. The CDR3 DNA reads as TGTGCCAGCACCCTACCTCCAGGGGGATCAGCTTTCTTT.

V gene TRBV2 combines with J gene TRBJ1-2; 7 bases match TRBD1. This CDR3 comprises 14 residues. Germline assignment: CDR1 SNHLY and CDR2 FYNNEI. J gave up 3 bases and V 5 bases, and 6 bases lay outside the gene matches. CDR3 region: CASSLRTGDYGYTF. The DNA for the CDR3 is TGTGCCAGCAGTTTGCGGACAGGTGACTATGGCTACACCTTC.

The V and J genes are TRBV4-2 and TRBJ1-2, with D possibly TRBD1 on 5 matching bases. This CDR3 has 15 residues. From germline, CDR1 is LGHNA and CDR2 YNFKEQ. V was shortened by 5 bases and J by 8 bases, with 21 bases between the two germline ends. For the CDR3, the DNA is TGTGCCAGCAGCAGCAGGCTCGGGGGTAGTGGCGGCTACACCTTC. It translates to CASSSRLGGSGGYTF.

The chain joins TRBV27 to TRBJ1-6; 8 nucleotides line up with TRBD1. The CDR3 is 18 amino acids. V trimming: 4 bases; J trimming: 10 bases; junction bases outside the gene matches: 18. CDR1 is MNHEY and CDR2 is SMNVEV in the germline V gene (reference sequence). The CDR3 DNA is TGTGCCAGCAGTTCACAGCCGGGACAGGCCCCGACAGGGTCACCCCTCCACTTT. It translates to CASSSQPGQAPTGSPLHF.

CDR3 sequence reads: CASSPGTSINEQFF. CDR3 coding DNA: TGTGCCAGCAGCCCGGGGACTAGCATCAATGAGCAGTTCTTC. The chain links TRBV6-5 to TRBJ2-1, with 9 bases that match TRBD2. With 6 bases clipped from V and 6 bases from J, the junction kept 6 bases outside the gene matches. CDR3 length: 14 amino acids. Germline V gives CDR1 MNHEY, CDR2 SVGAGI.

In this sample, this clone turned up once. This chain connects TRBV6-5 to TRBJ1-2; no firm D call. Trimming pared 7 bases from V and 2 bases from J, leaving 14 bases between. The CDR3 has 14 amino acids. Germline loops: CDR1 MNHEY, CDR2 SVGAGI. The CDR3 coding sequence is TGTGCCAGCACCACTCCGGGTGGGAACTATGGCTACACCTTC. Its protein is CASTTPGGNYGYTF.

This clone was recorded only once. This chain connects TRBV5-1 to TRBJ2-1, with 13 positions matching TRBD2. Germline CDR1 SGHRS, CDR2 YFSETQ. CDR3 length equals 18 residues. Trimming at V came to 3 bases and at J to 2 bases, leaving 8 bases not matched to a gene. The CDR3 bases are TGCGCCAGCAGCTCACGGACTAGCGGGGGTTCAGCCTACAATGAGCAGTTCTTC. This codes for CASSSRTSGGSAYNEQFF.

This clone came up once. The CDR3 protein is CASSPGLAGDTQYF. The CDR3 coding sequence is TGTGCCAGCAGCCCGGGACTAGCGGGAGATACGCAGTATTTT. The V call is TRBV5-4, the J call TRBJ2-3; 12 positions agree with TRBD2. Germline CDR1 SGHNT, CDR2 YYREEE (reference sequence). The V segment lost 4 bases and the J segment 5 bases; nucleotides outside the gene matches: 2. The CDR3 runs 14 residues.

The V gene is TRBV7-8, the J gene TRBJ2-4; no reliable D call. The CDR3 spans 15 residues. The germline CDR1 and CDR2 sequences are SGHVS and FQNEAQ. The germline V and J ends were trimmed by 1 base and 5 bases, with 12 bases remaining between them. This CDR3 reads CASSLGLGLQNIQYF. In nucleotides, the CDR3 is TGTGCCAGCAGCTTAGGCCTAGGTCTCCAAAACATTCAGTACTTC. The complete variable domain, with remaining parts taken from reference TRBV7-8 and TRBJ2-4, reads GAGVSQSPRYKVAKRGQDVALRCDPISGHVSLFWYQQALGQGPEFLTYFQNEAQLDKSGLPSDRFFAERPEGSVSTLKIQRTQQEDSAVYLCASSLGLGLQNIQYFGAGTRLSVL.

This CDR3 reads CASSNLPYEQYF. The CDR3 region has the DNA TGTGCTTCTAGTAATCTCCCCTACGAGCAGTACTTC. The V call is TRBV27, the J call TRBJ2-7; D gene unclear. Germline assignment: CDR1 MNHEY and CDR2 SMNVEV (reference sequence). The length of the CDR3 is 12 residues.

The rearrangement links TRBV6-5 to TRBJ1-5; no clear D gene. V lost 5 bases to trimming and J lost 3 bases, with 14 bases between them. The germline CDR1 and CDR2 sequences are MNHEY and SVGAGI. There are 15 residues in the CDR3. The CDR3 nucleotides are TGTGCCAGCAGTACCAGTGCTCCCCCCAATCAGCCCCAGCATTTT. Protein: CASSTSAPPNQPQHF.

This clone was seen just once. V and J are TRBV18 and TRBJ1-2; 7 bases agree with TRBD1. Germline V gives CDR1 KGHSH, CDR2 LQKENI. The CDR3 extends over 13 amino acids. V shed 3 bases, J shed 3 bases, and the junction held 1 base outside the gene matches. CDR3 protein: CASSPGQDYGYTF. In nucleotides, the CDR3 is TGTGCCAGCTCACCCGGACAGGACTATGGCTACACCTTC.

The V gene is TRBV4-2, the J gene TRBJ1-1; TRBD1 aligns across 9 bases. The CDR3 is 14 residues long. V lost 6 bases, J lost 3 bases, and 5 bases stayed unmatched. Per germline, CDR1 LGHNA and CDR2 YNFKEQ. CDR3 in amino acids: CASRGDRVDTEAFF. The CDR3 coding sequence is TGTGCCAGCAGGGGGGACAGGGTGGACACTGAAGCTTTCTTT.

The CDR3 DNA sequence: TGTGCCAGCAGCGCCGGACAGCATCTCTCTGGGGCCAACGTCCTGACTTTC. It yields the protein CASSAGQHLSGANVLTF. The chain employs TRBV9 and TRBJ2-6; maybe TRBD1 (6 bases). Trimming pared 3 bases from V and 0 bases from J, leaving 13 bases between. CDR3 length: 17 amino acids. Germline loops: CDR1 SGDLS, CDR2 YYNGEE.

This rearrangement joins TRBV11-2 to TRBJ2-1; 7 nucleotides match TRBD2. J was trimmed by 4 bases and V by 4 bases; bases with no gene match: 10. CDR1 is SGHAT and CDR2 is FQNNGV in the germline V gene. This CDR3 spans 16 amino acids. CDR3 DNA: TGTGCCAGCAGCTATTCCGGGACTAACGTATACAATGAGCAGTTCTTC. Amino acids: CASSYSGTNVYNEQFF.